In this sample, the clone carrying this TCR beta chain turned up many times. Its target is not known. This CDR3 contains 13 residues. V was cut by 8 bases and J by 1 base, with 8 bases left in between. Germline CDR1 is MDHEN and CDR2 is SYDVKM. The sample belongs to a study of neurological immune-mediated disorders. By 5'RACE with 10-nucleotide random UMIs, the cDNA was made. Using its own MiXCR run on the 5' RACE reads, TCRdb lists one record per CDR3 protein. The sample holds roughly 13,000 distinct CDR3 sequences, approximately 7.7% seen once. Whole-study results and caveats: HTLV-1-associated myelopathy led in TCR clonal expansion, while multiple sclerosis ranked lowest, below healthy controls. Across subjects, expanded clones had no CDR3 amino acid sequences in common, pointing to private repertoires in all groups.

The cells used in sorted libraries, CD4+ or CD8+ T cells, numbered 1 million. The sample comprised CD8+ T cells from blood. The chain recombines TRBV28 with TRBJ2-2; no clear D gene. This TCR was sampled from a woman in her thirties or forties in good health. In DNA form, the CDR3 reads TGTGCCAGCCTCGCGGTGAACACCGGGGAGCTGTTTTTT. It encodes CASLAVNTGELFF. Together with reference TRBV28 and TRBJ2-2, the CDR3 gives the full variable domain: DVKVTQSSRYLVKRTGEKVFLECVQDMDHENMFWYRQDPGLGLRLIYFSYDVKMKEKGDIPEGYSVSREKKERFSLILESASTNQTSMYLCASLAVNTGELFFGEGSRLTVL.